These T cell receptor beta chains were read from a single sample in a study of monozygotic twins with cystic fibrosis. The method was immunoSEQ multiplex PCR; TCRdb's version includes in-frame clones alone and lacks a portion of them. The sample yields approximately 32,000 clones, approximately 97% seen once. Sequencing was carried out using blood. The origin of the receptors is a girl aged 2 to 10 with cystic fibrosis. The CDR3 runs from the conserved cysteine through the conserved F or W.

j_gene	len	v_gene	CDR3aa
TRBJ2-7	13	TRBV29-1	CSVEVRGTYEQYF
TRBJ2-2	14	TRBV19	CASSISGAPGELFF
TRBJ2-7	14	TRBV28	CASSLTGNSYEQYF
TRBJ2-7	11	TRBV28	CASSDPYEQYF
TRBJ1-5	13	TRBV6-5	CASRANSNQPQHF
TRBJ2-1	10	TRBV20-1	CSASINEQFF
TRBJ2-7	14	TRBV5-1	CASSLDVREYEQYF
TRBJ1-1	14	TRBV7-9	CASRRTGKNTEAFF
TRBJ2-7	17	TRBV4-1	CASSPEGPSGRAGEQYF
TRBJ1-2	14	TRBV5-4	CASSSKGEWYGYTF
TRBJ2-7	12	TRBV27	CASSLQGGEQYF
TRBJ2-7	16	TRBV12-5	CASGLGIGTGIYEQYF
TRBJ1-5	14	TRBV19	CASQTGVSNQPQHF
TRBJ1-1	14	TRBV2	CASSEEARSTEAFF
TRBJ1-2	13	TRBV18	CASSTGVSYGYTF
TRBJ2-7	14	TRBV5-4	CASSLDREGYEQYF
TRBJ2-2	18	TRBV19	CASSIVGYGLSGTGELFF
TRBJ2-1	13	TRBV29-1	CSVEDGLVYEQFF
TRBJ1-1	13	TRBV27	CASSIDRNTEAFF
TRBJ1-2	14	TRBV19	CASSIGRRTYGYTF
TRBJ1-6	14	TRBV30	CAWGQGAEDSPLHF
TRBJ2-3	16	TRBV5-1	CASSGGSGGSTDTQYF
TRBJ1-5	15	TRBV4-2	CASSQEVTGVQPQHF
TRBJ1-1	15	TRBV7-8	CASSPTDGLNTEAFF
TRBJ2-4	14	TRBV5-1	CASSLAQGKNIQYF
TRBJ2-7	15	TRBV5-1	CASSSGTSGPYEQYF
TRBJ1-1	14	TRBV30	CAWSIPGAPGGAFF
TRBJ1-2	15	TRBV6-4	CASRLTGEANYGYTF
TRBJ2-2	15	TRBV2	CASSERTGGTGELFF
TRBJ2-7	13	TRBV5-1	CASRPGDTYEQYF
TRBJ1-1	13	TRBV5-6	CASSDWGGTEAFF
TRBJ2-7	14	TRBV28	CASSFAGDTYEQYF
TRBJ1-1	15	TRBV5-6	CASSPRLGGNTEAFF
TRBJ1-1	15	TRBV6-5	CASSSTGVVNTEAFF
TRBJ1-5	14	TRBV6-5	CASSYGGGSQPQHF
TRBJ2-5	16	TRBV5-1	CASSFTTSGSWGTQYF
TRBJ2-3	14	TRBV6-5	CAVKVTYSTDTQYF
TRBJ2-2	13	TRBV30	CAWRNGFSGELFF
TRBJ1-5	14	TRBV30	CAWSVQGTNQPQHF
TRBJ1-3	16	TRBV6-6	CASSYSGGFSGNTIYF
TRBJ1-2	13	TRBV6-1	CASTKGQVYGYTF